These 23 T cell receptor beta chains were all obtained from the same sample, sequenced in a study of cytomegalovirus exposure and HLA in healthy donors. The PCR employed 60 Vbeta primers together with 13 Jbeta primers. Here immunoSEQ multiplex PCR was the method, and the copy in TCRdb shows in-frame clones only, minus some. Among roughly 200,000 clones listed, around 78% were seen once. The material sequenced was PBMCs. These receptor sequences come from a man between 25 and 39 years old in good health and CMV-seronegative.

Worth noting for this clone: Additional DNA sequences in this sample encode the identical CDR3. The chain couples TRBV19 to TRBJ1-1, with TRBD1 identical over 9 bases. The CDR3 is 16 residues long. J lost 0 bases, V lost 4 bases, and 6 bases had no gene match. The germline CDR1 and CDR2 sequences are LNHDA and SQIVND (reference sequence). CDR3 coding DNA: TGTGCCAGTAGTAATGGACAGGGGAGAATGAACACTGAAGCTTTCTTT. This translates into CASSNGQGRMNTEAFF.

CDR3 nucleotides: TGCGCCAGCAGCTTGGGGGGGCTGGCGGATCAGCCCCAGCATTTT. Amino acids: CASSLGGLADQPQHF. The chain carries TRBV5-1 and TRBJ1-5; D perhaps matches TRBD1 (6 bases). Germline V gene data show CDR1 as SGHRS and CDR2 as YFSETQ. There are 15 residues in the CDR3. V lost 0 bases and J 5 bases, leaving 12 bases between the germline ends.

The chain is built from TRBV11-1 and TRBJ2-3, with 8 bases matching TRBD1. Germline CDR1 is SGHAT and CDR2 is FQDESV (reference sequence). After removal of 4 bases from V and 2 bases from J, the junction contained 8 bases not matched to a gene. The CDR3 has 16 amino acids. CDR3: CASSYRQGHLTDTQYF. The CDR3 DNA follows: TGTGCCAGCAGCTATAGACAGGGGCACCTCACAGATACGCAGTATTTT.

This clone has more than one count but fewer than ten. The V call is TRBV6-6, the J call TRBJ1-2; no reliable D call. The CDR3 contains 11 residues. Trimming left V 9 bases short and J 2 bases short, with 7 bases between. Looked up from germline, CDR1 is MNHNY and CDR2 is SVGAGI (reference sequence). CDR3 bases: TGTGCCAGTAGATCCAACTATGGCTACACCTTC. Translated, it gives CASRSNYGYTF.

There are a few counts of this clone. The chain has TRBV5-1 and TRBJ1-1; TRBD1 is a possible D gene (6 bases). Trimming pared 6 bases from V and 4 bases from J, leaving 16 bases between. The CDR3 is made up of 14 amino acids. CDR1 and CDR2 (germline): SGHRS, YFSETQ. The CDR3 bases are TGCGCCAGCACCCGGACAGACCAGGGCACTGAAGCTTTCTTT. The encoded protein is CASTRTDQGTEAFF.

The chain is built from TRBV6-5 and TRBJ2-5; 8 bases line up with TRBD2. CDR3 length: 14 amino acids. CDR1 MNHEY and CDR2 SVGAGI come from the germline V gene. J was trimmed by 5 bases and V by 6 bases; bases with no gene match: 8. DNA of the CDR3: TGTGCCAGCAGCTATAGCGGGAATAGGGAGACCCAGTACTTC. Its translation: CASSYSGNRETQYF.

The V and J genes are TRBV18 and TRBJ2-2; 8 bases are shared with TRBD1. Germline V lookup: CDR1 KGHSH, CDR2 LQKENI. This CDR3 has 17 residues. V dropped 3 bases and J dropped 6; count of bases not matched to a gene: 12. The CDR3 bases are TGTGCCAGCTCACCTTCGTACGAGACAGGGGTGTCCGGGGAGCTGTTTTTT. Translating it yields CASSPSYETGVSGELFF.

This clone was observed at least ten times. This sequence joins TRBV6-4 and TRBJ2-1; the match to TRBD2 covers 8 bases. CDR3 length: 15 amino acids. Losses at the gene ends were 2 bases for V and 10 bases for J; bases not matched to a gene: 10. CDR1 and CDR2 (germline): MRHNA, SNTAGT. CDR3 sequence reads: CASSDVAGKGDEQFF. In nucleotides, the CDR3 is TGTGCCAGCAGTGACGTAGCGGGAAAGGGGGACGAGCAGTTCTTC.

The V call is TRBV29-1, the J call TRBJ2-5, with 12 positions matching TRBD1. J lost 5 bases, V lost 4 bases, and 8 bases had no gene match. Germline values: CDR1 SQVTM, CDR2 ANQGSEA. The CDR3 is 15 residues long. This CDR3 reads CSVAKGTGGGETQYF. The DNA of the CDR3 is TGCAGCGTTGCTAAAGGGACAGGGGGCGGGGAGACCCAGTACTTC. Supplemented by reference TRBV29-1 and TRBJ2-5, the full variable domain reads SAVISQKPSRDICQRGTSLTIQCQVDSQVTMMFWYRQQPGQSLTLIATANQGSEATYESGFVIDKFPISRPNLTFSTLTVSNMSPEDSSIYLCSVAKGTGGGETQYFGPGTRLLVL.

The V gene is TRBV6-5, the J gene TRBJ2-7; 8 positions agree with TRBD1. With 4 bases clipped from V and 0 bases from J, the junction kept 5 bases outside the gene matches. Germline CDR1 is MNHEY and CDR2 is SVGAGI. This CDR3 comprises 15 residues. This CDR3 reads CASSLRTGSSYEQYF. The CDR3 nucleotides read TGTGCCAGCAGTTTAAGGACAGGGAGCTCCTACGAGCAGTACTTC.

This clone showed up just a few times. The gene calls are TRBV6-1 and TRBJ1-2; D not resolved. Trimming cost V 2 bases and J 0 bases, with 10 bases left between them. The germline CDR1 and CDR2 sequences are MNHNS and SASEGT. The CDR3 contains 15 residues. CDR3 DNA: TGTGCCAGCAGTGAATTTTGGGCAGCTAACTATGGCTACACCTTC. Its protein is CASSEFWAANYGYTF.

This clone was seen a single time. The V and J genes are TRBV19 and TRBJ2-7; 10 positions agree with TRBD2. The germline CDR1 and CDR2 sequences are LNHDA and SQIVND (reference sequence). V shed 7 bases, J shed 6 bases, and the junction held 18 bases outside the gene matches. The CDR3 is 17 residues long. Written as DNA, the CDR3 is TGTGCCAGTACCAAAGGCGGTTCTAGCGGGAGACTAGGCGAGCAGTACTTC. Its translation is CASTKGGSSGRLGEQYF.

The J gene is TRBJ1-3, the V gene TRBV28; TRBD1 matches at 10 bases. Germline V gene lookup returns CDR1 MDHEN and CDR2 SYDVKM. The junction had 13 bases not matched to a gene; V was cut back by 10 bases and J by 4 bases. CDR3 length: 16 residues. CDR3 coding DNA: TGTGCCACCAGGACAGGGGGAATGGGAATCGGAAACACCATATATTTT. This gives the protein CATRTGGMGIGNTIYF.

This clone has only a few counts. The CDR3 DNA is TGTGCCAGCATGGGCGGGAGGGCCGTCGAGCAGTACTTC. Translating gives CASMGGRAVEQYF. This chain joins TRBV6-5 and TRBJ2-7; TRBD2 matches 9 bases. The length of the CDR3 is 13 residues. J gave up 6 bases and V 7 bases, and 7 bases lay outside the gene matches. In germline, CDR1 is MNHEY, CDR2 SVGAGI.

The V gene is TRBV2, the J gene TRBJ1-2; tentatively, D is TRBD1 (6 bases). This CDR3 is built from 11 residues. Germline values: CDR1 SNHLY, CDR2 FYNNEI. The germline V and J ends were trimmed by 6 bases and 4 bases, with 6 bases remaining between them. This CDR3 is CASRTGYGYTF. CDR3 DNA sequence: TGTGCCAGCAGGACAGGCTATGGCTACACCTTC.

V gene TRBV20-1 combines with J gene TRBJ2-1; TRBD2 might be the D (6 bases). This CDR3 is 10 amino acids long. The germline CDR1 and CDR2 sequences are DFQATT and SNEGSKA (reference sequence). DNA of the CDR3: TGCAGCTCTTGGGAGGCCGAGCAGTTCTTC. This translates into CSSWEAEQFF.

The chain recombines TRBV28 with TRBJ2-1, with 11 bases matching TRBD2. V shed 4 bases and J 7 bases; nucleotides not matched to a gene: 6. The germline V gene has CDR1 MDHEN and CDR2 SYDVKM. The CDR3 contains 15 residues. The CDR3 coding sequence is TGTGCCAGCAGTTCCACTAGCGGGAGCTATAATGAGCAGTTCTTC. Residues: CASSSTSGSYNEQFF.

This clone has only one observation. The V and J genes are TRBV4-2 and TRBJ2-3, with 9 bases lining up with TRBD2. CDR1 and CDR2 (germline): LGHNA, YNFKEQ. After removal of 4 bases from V and 3 bases from J, the junction contained 8 bases not matched to a gene. CDR3 size: 16 residues. CDR3 region: CASSPTASGKTDTQYF. DNA of the CDR3: TGTGCCAGCAGCCCCACGGCTAGCGGGAAAACAGATACGCAGTATTTT.

The J gene is TRBJ2-2, the V gene TRBV15; a possible D gene is TRBD1 (5 bases). Germline lookup yields CDR1 LNHNV and CDR2 YYDKDF (reference sequence). The V and J ends lost 1 base and 1 base respectively, with 10 bases between them. The CDR3 consists of 16 residues. CDR3 in DNA: TGTGCCACCAGCAGAGTGAAGGACAAGAACACCGGGGAGCTGTTTTTT. Its translation: CATSRVKDKNTGELFF.

The V and J genes are TRBV29-1 and TRBJ2-5; D perhaps matches TRBD2 (6 bases). The J call is uncertain, as TRBJ2-7 better fits the DNA end. The CDR3 length is 12 residues. CDR1 and CDR2 (germline): SQVTM, ANQGSEA. The CDR3 DNA follows: TGCAGCGTTGAACCGGGGGTTGGCGAGCAGTACTTC. Protein: CSVEPGVGEQYF.

The rearrangement uses TRBV9 and TRBJ1-1; no definite D call. Trimming stripped 4 bases from V and 0 bases from J, with 13 bases between. The CDR3 totals 15 residues. Germline CDR1 reads SGDLS; CDR2 reads YYNGEE. DNA of the CDR3: TGTGCCAGCAGCCAGGTGGAAAACATGAACACTGAAGCTTTCTTT. Protein product: CASSQVENMNTEAFF.

The chain recombines TRBV6-1 with TRBJ2-4; D not resolved. V lost 1 base and J 4 bases, leaving 8 bases between the germline ends. The CDR3 spans 14 residues. Germline V gene sequence: CDR1 MNHNS, CDR2 SASEGT. CDR3 protein: CASSEDASKNIQYF. CDR3 in DNA: TGTGCCAGCAGTGAAGATGCCAGTAAAAACATTCAGTACTTC.

The genes are TRBV4-1 and TRBJ2-3; possible D gene TRBD1, 6 bases. V was cut by 0 bases and J by 3 bases, with 10 bases left in between. CDR3 length: 15 amino acids. Germline CDR1 is MGHRA and CDR2 is YSYEKL. The CDR3 sequence: CASSQEIRGTDTQYF. In nucleotides, the CDR3 is TGCGCCAGCAGCCAAGAGATAAGGGGGACAGATACGCAGTATTTT.